This entry describes one TCR beta chain. No antigen is known for it. This sample is drawn from a study of T cells in localized non-small cell lung cancer. Broader study findings: Among blood samples, higher T cell density accompanied longer overall survival.

Repertoires were generated with immunoSEQ multiplex PCR, while TCRdb's copy carries only in-frame clones and drops some. In the table there are approximately 11,000 clones, 70% to 80% of which are singletons. The V end lost 4 bases, the J end lost 4 bases, and 16 bases lay between the germline ends. CDR1 and CDR2 (germline): MNHEY, SMNVEV (reference sequence). CDR3 length: 15 amino acids. The chain combines TRBV27 with TRBJ1-2; the D gene is possibly TRBD1 (6 bases). The sequence came from a male donor aged 60 or over with stage I lung adenocarcinoma. The sample consisted of peripheral blood, taken before any cancer treatment. CDR3 region: CASSSDRTNGYGYTF. The CDR3 DNA sequence: TGTGCCAGCAGTTCCGACAGGACAAACGGCTATGGCTACACCTTC.